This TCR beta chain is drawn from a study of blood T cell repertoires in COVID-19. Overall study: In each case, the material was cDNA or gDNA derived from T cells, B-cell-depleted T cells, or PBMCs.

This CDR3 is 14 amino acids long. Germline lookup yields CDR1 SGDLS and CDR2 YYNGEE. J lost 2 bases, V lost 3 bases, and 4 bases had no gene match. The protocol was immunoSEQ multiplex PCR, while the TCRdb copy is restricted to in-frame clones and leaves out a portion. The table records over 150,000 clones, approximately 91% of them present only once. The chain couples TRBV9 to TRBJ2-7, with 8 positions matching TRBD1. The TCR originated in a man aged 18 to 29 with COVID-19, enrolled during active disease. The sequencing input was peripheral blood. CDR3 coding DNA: TGTGCCAGCAGCGGAGGGACAGGACCCTACGAGCAGTACTTC. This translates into CASSGGTGPYEQYF.